Reported below is one TCR beta chain. Its antigen is unidentified. This sample is part of a study of beta chain features in type 1 diabetes. The study, taken as a whole, reports: Type 1 diabetes patients had fewer VDJ junction insertions and more deletions. Significant though moderate, a shortening of TCRB CDR3s appeared in all four CD4+ subsets of Type 1 diabetes patients.

Since all of the isolated RNA was reverse transcribed, expressed TCRB transcripts were what got sequenced. Sequencing was performed with immunoSEQ multiplex PCR; in TCRdb, only in-frame clones are kept and a portion is missing. The data show 100,000 to 150,000 clones, with approximately 10% seen just once and about 0.7% held by the top ten. CDR3 length: 15 residues. The V gene's germline CDR1 is LNHNV and CDR2 YYDKDF (reference sequence). The V segment lost 1 base and the J segment 12 bases; nucleotides outside the gene matches: 13. Sequencing used central memory CD4+ T cells from blood. J is TRBJ1-2 and V is TRBV15; TRBD1 aligns across 8 bases. This sequence was found in a young man with type 1 diabetes. The CDR3 loop is CATSRAQAGGSANTF. The CDR3 bases are TGTGCCACCAGCAGAGCCCAGGCAGGGGGCTCGGCGAACACCTTC.